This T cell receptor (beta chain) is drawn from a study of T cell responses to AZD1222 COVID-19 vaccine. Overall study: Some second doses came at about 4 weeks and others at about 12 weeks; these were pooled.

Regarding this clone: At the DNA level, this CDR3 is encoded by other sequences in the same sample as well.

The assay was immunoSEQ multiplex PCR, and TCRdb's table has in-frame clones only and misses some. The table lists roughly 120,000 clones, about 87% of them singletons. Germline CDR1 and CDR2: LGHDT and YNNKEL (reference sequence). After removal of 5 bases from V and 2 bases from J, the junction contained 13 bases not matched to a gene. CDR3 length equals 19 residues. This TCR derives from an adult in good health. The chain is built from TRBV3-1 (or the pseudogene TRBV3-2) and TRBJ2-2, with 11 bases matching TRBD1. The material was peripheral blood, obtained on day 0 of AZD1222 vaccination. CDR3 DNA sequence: TGTGCCAGCAGCAGGCGAGTAGGACAGGGGGCGATAAACACCGGGGAGCTGTTTTTT. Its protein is CASSRRVGQGAINTGELFF.